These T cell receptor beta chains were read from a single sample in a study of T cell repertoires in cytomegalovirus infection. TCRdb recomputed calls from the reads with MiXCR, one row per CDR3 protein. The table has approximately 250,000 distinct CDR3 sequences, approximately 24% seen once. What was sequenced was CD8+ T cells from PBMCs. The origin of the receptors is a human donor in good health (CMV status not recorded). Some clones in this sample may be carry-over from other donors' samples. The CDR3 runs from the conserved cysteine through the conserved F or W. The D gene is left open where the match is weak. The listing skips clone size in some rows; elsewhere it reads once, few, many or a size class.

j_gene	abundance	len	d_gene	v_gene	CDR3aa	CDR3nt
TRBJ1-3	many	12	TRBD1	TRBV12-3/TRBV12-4	CASSSQGNTIYF	TGTGCCAGCAGTTCACAGGGGAACACCATATATTTT
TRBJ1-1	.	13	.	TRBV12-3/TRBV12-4	CASSLDGWTEAFF	TGTGCCAGCAGTCTGGACGGTTGGACTGAAGCTTTCTTT
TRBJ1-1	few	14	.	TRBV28	CASGTTRGGTEAFF	TGTGCCAGCGGTACCACTAGGGGGGGGACTGAAGCTTTCTTT
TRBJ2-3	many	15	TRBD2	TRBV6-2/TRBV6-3	CASNQLAGDTDTQYF	TGTGCCAGCAATCAACTAGCGGGGGACACAGATACGCAGTATTTT
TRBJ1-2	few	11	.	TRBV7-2	CASSKGDGYTF	TGTGCCAGCAGCAAGGGAGATGGCTACACCTTC
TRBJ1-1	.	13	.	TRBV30	CAWSSGMNTEAFF	TGTGCCTGGAGTTCTGGGATGAACACTGAAGCTTTCTTT
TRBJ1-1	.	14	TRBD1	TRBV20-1	CSATGTGAHTEAFF	TGCAGTGCTACCGGGACAGGGGCTCACACTGAAGCTTTCTTT
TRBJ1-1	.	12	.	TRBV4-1	CASVSGVAEAFF	TGCGCCAGCGTATCAGGGGTAGCTGAAGCTTTCTTT
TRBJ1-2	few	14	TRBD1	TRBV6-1	CASTPGTGYYGYTF	TGTGCCAGCACCCCCGGGACAGGATACTATGGCTACACCTTC
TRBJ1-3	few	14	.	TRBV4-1	CASSATQEVNTIYF	TGCGCCAGCAGCGCCACCCAGGAGGTTAACACCATATATTTT
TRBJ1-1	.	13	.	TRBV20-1	CSASNLVNTEAFF	TGCAGTGCCTCTAATTTGGTGAACACTGAAGCTTTCTTT
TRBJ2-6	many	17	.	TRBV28	CASRPPHDISGANVLTF	TGTGCCAGCAGACCCCCCCATGACATCTCTGGGGCCAACGTCCTGACTTTC
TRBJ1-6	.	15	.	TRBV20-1	CSARGLEQYNSPLHF	TGCAGTGCTAGAGGCCTTGAGCAGTATAATTCACCCCTCCACTTT
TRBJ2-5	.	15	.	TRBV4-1	CASSQGRQVDETQYF	TGTGCCAGCAGCCAAGGCCGACAGGTGGATGAGACCCAGTACTTC
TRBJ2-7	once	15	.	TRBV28	CASSLYGKVGPRQYF	TGTGCCAGCAGTTTGTACGGGAAAGTTGGCCCGAGGCAGTACTTC
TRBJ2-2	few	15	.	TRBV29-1	CSVEGGASRPGELFF	TGCAGCGTTGAAGGCGGGGCGTCAAGACCCGGGGAGCTGTTTTTT
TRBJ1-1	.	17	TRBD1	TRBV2	CASRAGQGGLMNTEAFF	TGTGCCAGCAGGGCGGGACAGGGGGGGCTTATGAACACTGAAGCTTTCTTT
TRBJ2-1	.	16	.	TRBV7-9	CASSLVGGTLVNEQFF	TGTGCCAGCAGCTTAGTAGGGGGGACACTCGTCAATGAGCAGTTCTTC
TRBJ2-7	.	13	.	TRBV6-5	CASSYSRVYEQYF	TGTGCCAGCAGTTACTCTAGGGTATACGAGCAGTACTTC
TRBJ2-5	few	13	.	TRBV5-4	CASSAWTEETQYF	TGTGCCAGCAGCGCTTGGACAGAGGAGACCCAGTACTTC
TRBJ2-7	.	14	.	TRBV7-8	CASSLVWGGGEQYF	TGTGCCAGCAGCTTAGTGTGGGGTGGGGGGGAGCAGTACTTC
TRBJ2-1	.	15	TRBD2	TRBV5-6	CASSGGTSGYNEQFF	TGTGCCAGCAGCGGCGGGACTAGCGGCTACAATGAGCAGTTCTTC
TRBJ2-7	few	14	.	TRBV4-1	CASSQDLLSYEQYF	TGCGCCAGCAGCCAAGATCTCCTCTCCTACGAGCAGTACTTC
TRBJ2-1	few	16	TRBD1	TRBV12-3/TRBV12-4	CASSATGTGVWNEQFF	TGTGCCAGCAGTGCCACCGGGACAGGGGTCTGGAATGAGCAGTTCTTC
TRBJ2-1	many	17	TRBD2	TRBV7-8	CASSLAQERGPHNEQFF	TGTGCCAGCAGCTTAGCGCAGGAGCGGGGGCCTCACAATGAGCAGTTCTTC
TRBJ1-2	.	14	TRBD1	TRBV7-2	CASSADRANYGYTF	TGTGCCAGCAGCGCCGACAGGGCCAACTATGGCTACACCTTC
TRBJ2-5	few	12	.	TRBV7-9	CASMKGRETQYF	TGTGCCAGCATGAAGGGCCGGGAGACCCAGTACTTC
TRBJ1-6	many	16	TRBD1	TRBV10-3	CAISEAPGQMNSPLHF	TGTGCCATCAGTGAGGCGCCGGGACAGATGAATTCACCCCTCCACTTT
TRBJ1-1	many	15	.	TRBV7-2	CASSLSGSGNTEAFF	TGTGCCAGCAGCTTAAGTGGTTCGGGGAACACTGAAGCTTTCTTT
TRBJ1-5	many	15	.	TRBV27	CASSPSRAINQPQHF	TGTGCCAGCAGTCCCAGCCGGGCGATAAATCAGCCCCAGCATTTT
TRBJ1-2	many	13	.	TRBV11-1	CASSSGELHGYTF	TGTGCCAGCAGTTCAGGGGAATTACATGGCTACACCTTC
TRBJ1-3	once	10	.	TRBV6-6	CASGSNTIYF	TGTGCCAGCGGGTCAAACACCATATATTTT
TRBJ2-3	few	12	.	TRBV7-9	CASRSGTDTQYF	TGTGCCAGCAGAAGCGGCACAGATACGCAGTATTTT
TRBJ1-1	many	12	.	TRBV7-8	CASGGGNTEAFF	TGTGCCAGCGGGGGAGGGAACACTGAAGCTTTCTTT
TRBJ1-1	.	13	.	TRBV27	CASSLFGGTEAFF	TGTGCCAGCAGTTTATTTGGGGGCACTGAAGCTTTCTTT
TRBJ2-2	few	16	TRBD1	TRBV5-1	CASSASTGGGTGELFF	TGCGCCAGCAGCGCTTCAACAGGGGGCGGCACCGGGGAGCTGTTTTTT
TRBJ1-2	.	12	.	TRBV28	CATYGSNYGYTF	TGTGCCACCTATGGTAGTAACTATGGCTACACCTTC
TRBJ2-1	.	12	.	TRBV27	CASLSVPGEQFF	TGTGCCAGCCTAAGCGTCCCGGGTGAGCAGTTCTTC
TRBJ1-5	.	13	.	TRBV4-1	CASSHQQGQPQHF	TGCGCCAGCAGCCATCAACAGGGCCAGCCCCAGCATTTT
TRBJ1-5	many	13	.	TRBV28	CATGQGGNQPQHF	TGTGCCACCGGCCAGGGAGGCAATCAGCCCCAGCATTTT
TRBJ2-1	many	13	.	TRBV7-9	CASSSSSYNEQFF	TGTGCCAGCAGTTCTAGCTCCTACAATGAGCAGTTCTTC
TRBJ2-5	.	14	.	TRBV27	CASSWGDPQETQYF	TGTGCCAGCAGTTGGGGGGATCCCCAAGAGACCCAGTACTTC
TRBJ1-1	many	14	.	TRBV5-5	CASSRWGADTEAFF	TGTGCCAGCAGCCGATGGGGGGCGGACACTGAAGCTTTCTTT
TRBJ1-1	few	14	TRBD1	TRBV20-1	CSARGTGLNTEAFF	TGCAGTGCTAGGGGGACAGGACTTAACACTGAAGCTTTCTTT
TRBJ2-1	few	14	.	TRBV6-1	CASSYNPLYNEQFF	TGTGCCAGCAGTTATAATCCGCTATACAATGAGCAGTTCTTC
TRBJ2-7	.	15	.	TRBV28	CAIRPAQGNFYEQYF	TGTGCCATTAGGCCAGCACAGGGTAATTTCTACGAGCAGTACTTC
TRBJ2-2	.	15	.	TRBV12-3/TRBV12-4	CASSPPGWNTGELFF	TGTGCCAGCAGCCCCCCCGGATGGAACACCGGGGAGCTGTTTTTT
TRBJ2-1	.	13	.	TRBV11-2	CASSLSSGDLGFF	TGTGCCAGCAGCTTAAGTAGTGGGGACCTAGGGTTCTTC
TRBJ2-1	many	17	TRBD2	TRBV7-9	CASSPLLAGGHYNEQFF	TGTGCCAGCAGCCCCCTCCTAGCGGGGGGGCATTACAATGAGCAGTTCTTC
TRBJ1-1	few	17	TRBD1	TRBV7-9	CASSSRGQGIMNTEAFF	TGTGCCAGCAGCTCCAGGGGGCAGGGGATTATGAACACTGAAGCTTTCTTT
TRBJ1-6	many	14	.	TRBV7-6	CASRDRNSNSPLHF	TGTGCCAGCCGTGACCGGAATTCGAATTCACCCCTCCACTTT
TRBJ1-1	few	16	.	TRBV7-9	CASSPTVPGANTEAFF	TGTGCCAGCAGCCCGACCGTACCGGGGGCGAACACTGAAGCTTTCTTT
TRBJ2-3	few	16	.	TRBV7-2	CASSLAARASTDTQYF	TGTGCCAGCAGCTTAGCGGCTCGTGCTAGCACAGATACGCAGTATTTT
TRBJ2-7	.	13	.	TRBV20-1	CSARSGDRYEQYF	TGCAGTGCTAGAAGTGGGGATCGATACGAGCAGTACTTC
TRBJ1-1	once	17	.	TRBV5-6	CASRPGRFRPGNTEAFF	TGTGCCAGCAGGCCGGGACGCTTTAGACCAGGAAACACTGAAGCTTTCTTT
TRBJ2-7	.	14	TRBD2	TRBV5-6	CASTFSGGYYEQYF	TGTGCCAGCACCTTTAGCGGGGGGTACTACGAGCAGTACTTC
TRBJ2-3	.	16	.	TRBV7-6	CASRTQPLDSTDTQYF	TGTGCCAGCCGAACCCAACCCTTAGACAGCACAGATACGCAGTATTTT
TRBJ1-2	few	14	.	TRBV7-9	CASSSDTEPGGYTF	TGTGCCAGCAGCTCCGATACCGAACCGGGGGGCTACACCTTC
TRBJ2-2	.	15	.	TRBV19	CASSGGPMNTGELFF	TGTGCCAGTAGTGGGGGCCCCATGAACACCGGGGAGCTGTTTTTT